This T cell receptor (beta chain) was retrieved from a study of T cell clusters in autoimmune cytopenias. Overall study: TRB sequencing had a median about 52,000 reads and approximately 2,200 distinct clonotypes per sample.

This clonotype ranks as medium-sized in terms of frequency. Germline loops: CDR1 SQVTM, CDR2 ANQGSEA. The CDR3 runs 13 residues. About 39,000 genome equivalents of blood DNA were amplified for TRB. Multiplex touch-down PCR amplified TRB using TRB-A and TRB-B pools in one tube. TCRdb reprocessed the multiplex PCR reads and reports one entry per CDR3 protein, with no DNA. The sample holds roughly 5,800 distinct CDR3 sequences. This sample was shared with a second study, whose subject was T cell repertoires in aging, cancer and after chemotherapy.

This rearrangement joins TRBV29-1 to TRBJ1-2. This TCR came from a human donor in good health. Sequencing used peripheral blood. The CDR3 protein is CSVVKGPEYGYTF. The whole variable domain, remainder taken from reference TRBV29-1 and TRBJ1-2, is SAVISQKPSRDICQRGTSLTIQCQVDSQVTMMFWYRQQPGQSLTLIATANQGSEATYESGFVIDKFPISRPNLTFSTLTVSNMSPEDSSIYLCSVVKGPEYGYTFGSGTRLTVV.